This is a list of T cell receptor beta chains from one sample in a study of T cell responses to AZD1222 COVID-19 vaccine. Clones were read by immunoSEQ multiplex PCR, and TCRdb kept only the in-frame ones, dropping some. The table includes some 190,000 clones, less than 95% detected once. Sequenced here: peripheral blood, sampled 28 days after the second dose of the MenACWY control vaccine. The receptors come from an adult who received the MenACWY meningococcal vaccine as a control. The CDR3 runs from the conserved cysteine through the conserved F or W. A D gene is named only where the DNA matches it firmly. Not every row has a clone size; where given, it reads once, few, many or a size class.

v_call: TRBV27
j_call: TRBJ2-2
d_call: NA
clone_size: NA
cdr3_aa: CASSLSRQSGELFF
cdr3_nt: TGTGCCAGCAGTTTATCCAGACAATCTGGGGAGCTGTTTTTT

v_call: TRBV5-6
j_call: TRBJ1-1
d_call: TRBD1
clone_size: NA
cdr3_aa: CASSLVGTGLANTEAFF
cdr3_nt: TGTGCCAGCAGCTTGGTGGGGACAGGGTTGGCGAACACTGAAGCTTTCTTT

v_call: TRBV4-1
j_call: TRBJ2-7
d_call: NA
clone_size: NA
cdr3_aa: CASSQEGGSYEQYF
cdr3_nt: TGCGCCAGCAGCCAAGAGGGAGGCTCCTACGAGCAGTACTTC

v_call: TRBV10-3
j_call: TRBJ2-3
d_call: NA
clone_size: NA
cdr3_aa: CAISDPGVGTDTQYF
cdr3_nt: TGTGCCATCAGTGACCCAGGGGTGGGCACAGATACGCAGTATTTT

v_call: TRBV7-9
j_call: TRBJ1-5
d_call: NA
clone_size: NA
cdr3_aa: CASSLSGDQPQHF
cdr3_nt: TGTGCCAGCAGCTTATCAGGTGATCAGCCCCAGCATTTT

v_call: TRBV5-1
j_call: TRBJ2-1
d_call: TRBD2
clone_size: NA
cdr3_aa: CASSSTSGGTSGEQFF
cdr3_nt: TGCGCCAGCAGCTCGACTAGCGGGGGAACTTCGGGTGAGCAGTTCTTC

v_call: TRBV6-1
j_call: TRBJ2-1
d_call: NA
clone_size: NA
cdr3_aa: CASSDATNEQFF
cdr3_nt: TGTGCCAGCAGTGACGCGACGAATGAGCAGTTCTTC

v_call: TRBV28
j_call: TRBJ1-4
d_call: NA
clone_size: NA
cdr3_aa: CASSSSGALNEKLFF
cdr3_nt: TGTGCCAGCAGTTCATCAGGAGCACTAAATGAAAAACTGTTTTTT

v_call: TRBV18
j_call: TRBJ2-7
d_call: NA
clone_size: NA
cdr3_aa: CASSPISGTVSYEQYF
cdr3_nt: TGTGCCAGCTCACCAATTTCCGGGACGGTATCCTACGAGCAGTACTTC

v_call: TRBV7-2
j_call: TRBJ1-3
d_call: TRBD1
clone_size: NA
cdr3_aa: CASSLAARGLSGNTIYF
cdr3_nt: TGTGCCAGCAGCTTAGCGGCCAGGGGGTTATCTGGAAACACCATATATTTT

v_call: TRBV10-3
j_call: TRBJ2-7
d_call: TRBD2
clone_size: NA
cdr3_aa: CAISAGGRGSREQYF
cdr3_nt: TGTGCCATCAGTGCCGGCGGGAGAGGGTCTAGGGAGCAGTACTTC

v_call: TRBV7-9
j_call: TRBJ2-7
d_call: TRBD2
clone_size: once
cdr3_aa: CASSLAGGDDEQYF
cdr3_nt: TGTGCCAGCAGCTTAGCGGGAGGGGACGACGAGCAGTACTTC

v_call: TRBV4-2
j_call: TRBJ2-2
d_call: NA
clone_size: NA
cdr3_aa: CASSQEQGGAGELFF
cdr3_nt: TGTGCCAGCAGCCAAGAACAGGGGGGGGCCGGGGAGCTGTTTTTT

v_call: TRBV29-1
j_call: TRBJ2-1
d_call: NA
clone_size: once
cdr3_aa: CSVEGAPRYNEQFF
cdr3_nt: TGCAGCGTTGAAGGGGCCCCGAGATACAATGAGCAGTTCTTC